The present T cell receptor beta chain was sequenced within a study of T cell clonotyping in hematopoietic cell transplantation. Of note for this clone: The antigen remains unidentified.

The table came from immunoSEQ multiplex PCR; TCRdb's copy has only in-frame clones and leaves some out. The data contain around 5,400 clones, 80% of them singletons. Time point here: recipient sample about 28 days before transplant, after cytoreduction. Study-wide findings and caveats: Recipient TCR diversity dropped after transplant; expanded clonotypes rose from day 30 to 180.

Germline lookup yields CDR1 MRHNA and CDR2 SNTAGT. The CDR3 extends over 14 amino acids. The ends lost 4 bases at V and 3 bases at J; junction bases unmatched: 6. The chain is built from TRBV6-4 and TRBJ2-7; the match to TRBD2 covers 7 bases. This receptor was taken from a woman aged 45-65 years with acute myeloid leukemia. Some clones in this sample may be carry-over from other donors' samples. The specimen was peripheral blood mononuclear cells, collected before stem cell transplant. CDR3: CASSAGGSYYEQYF. The CDR3 DNA reads as TGTGCCAGCAGTGCCGGGGGGAGTTACTACGAGCAGTACTTC.